These T cell receptor beta chains were read from a single sample in a study of radiation and T cells in renal cell carcinoma. Sequencing used immunoSEQ multiplex PCR; TCRdb keeps in-frame clones, though not all of them. This table holds about 78,000 clones, 80% to 90% found once. The sequencing used blood, collected from a patient whose treatment included radiotherapy and nephrectomy. The receptors stem from a woman in her seventies with renal cell carcinoma. The CDR3 runs from the conserved cysteine through the conserved F or W. A D gene is named only where the DNA matches it firmly. Only part of the rows carry a size: once, few, many, or a class if the clone is expanded.

J gene: TRBJ2-5; CDR3 length: 14; D gene: TRBD1; clone size: once; V gene: TRBV28; CDR3 protein: CASSSGQAIETQYF; CDR3 DNA: TGTGCCAGCAGTTCGGGACAGGCAATAGAGACCCAGTACTTC
J gene: TRBJ1-1; CDR3 length: 13; D gene: NA; clone size: few; V gene: TRBV11-3; CDR3 protein: CASSIQGNTEAFF; CDR3 DNA: TGTGCCAGCAGCATACAGGGGAACACTGAAGCTTTCTTT
J gene: TRBJ2-1; CDR3 length: 15; D gene: TRBD2; clone size: NA; V gene: TRBV5-1; CDR3 protein: CASNPGGGDYNEQFF; CDR3 DNA: TGCGCCAGTAACCCCGGGGGGGGTGACTACAATGAGCAGTTCTTC
J gene: TRBJ1-1; CDR3 length: 14; D gene: TRBD1; clone size: few; V gene: TRBV5-1; CDR3 protein: CASSLYQGDTEAFF; CDR3 DNA: TGCGCCAGCAGCTTGTATCAGGGGGACACTGAAGCTTTCTTT
J gene: TRBJ2-3; CDR3 length: 16; D gene: TRBD2; clone size: once; V gene: TRBV9; CDR3 protein: CASSVGTSGWTDTQYF; CDR3 DNA: TGTGCCAGCAGCGTAGGGACTAGCGGCTGGACAGATACGCAGTATTTT
J gene: TRBJ1-5; CDR3 length: 15; D gene: NA; clone size: NA; V gene: TRBV4-1; CDR3 protein: CASSPLGNSNQPQHF; CDR3 DNA: TGCGCCAGCAGCCCTCTAGGGAATAGCAATCAGCCCCAGCATTTT
J gene: TRBJ2-3; CDR3 length: 15; D gene: NA; clone size: NA; V gene: TRBV6-4; CDR3 protein: CASSNDGSGADTQYF; CDR3 DNA: TGTGCCAGCAGTAATGACGGGTCAGGGGCAGATACGCAGTATTTT
J gene: TRBJ1-5; CDR3 length: 15; D gene: TRBD1; clone size: NA; V gene: TRBV6-6; CDR3 protein: CASSHGQGGNQPQHF; CDR3 DNA: TGTGCCAGCAGCCATGGACAGGGAGGCAATCAGCCCCAGCATTTT
J gene: TRBJ2-5; CDR3 length: 13; D gene: TRBD2; clone size: NA; V gene: TRBV6-5; CDR3 protein: CATIGTSQETQYF; CDR3 DNA: TGTGCCACCATCGGGACTAGCCAAGAGACCCAGTACTTC
J gene: TRBJ1-2; CDR3 length: 13; D gene: NA; clone size: once; V gene: TRBV18; CDR3 protein: CASSPDRFYGYTF; CDR3 DNA: TGTGCCAGCTCACCGGACAGATTCTATGGCTACACCTTC
J gene: TRBJ2-5; CDR3 length: 21; D gene: NA; clone size: NA; V gene: TRBV21-1; CDR3 protein: CASSKPWSGAWAGARQETQYF; CDR3 DNA: TGTGCCAGCAGCAAACCATGGTCGGGGGCGTGGGCGGGGGCGAGACAAGAGACCCAGTACTTC
J gene: TRBJ1-3; CDR3 length: 17; D gene: NA; clone size: NA; V gene: TRBV2; CDR3 protein: CASSDPSGRRSGNTIYF; CDR3 DNA: TGTGCCAGCAGTGACCCCAGCGGCAGGAGGTCTGGAAACACCATATATTTT
J gene: TRBJ1-4; CDR3 length: 14; D gene: TRBD1; clone size: NA; V gene: TRBV30; CDR3 protein: CAWSEGATNEKLFF; CDR3 DNA: TGTGCCTGGAGTGAGGGGGCGACTAATGAAAAACTGTTTTTT
J gene: TRBJ2-4; CDR3 length: 14; D gene: NA; clone size: NA; V gene: TRBV19; CDR3 protein: CASRTGHRVDIQYF; CDR3 DNA: TGTGCCAGTAGAACGGGACACCGGGTGGACATTCAGTACTTC
J gene: TRBJ1-5; CDR3 length: 15; D gene: NA; clone size: NA; V gene: TRBV28; CDR3 protein: CASSSAQAINQPQHF; CDR3 DNA: TGTGCCAGCAGTTCAGCCCAGGCCATTAATCAGCCCCAGCATTTT
J gene: TRBJ1-1; CDR3 length: 14; D gene: TRBD1; clone size: once; V gene: TRBV28; CDR3 protein: CASSLPDATGGAFF; CDR3 DNA: TGTGCCAGCAGTCTACCCGACGCGACAGGGGGAGCTTTCTTT
J gene: TRBJ1-1; CDR3 length: 15; D gene: NA; clone size: NA; V gene: TRBV5-5; CDR3 protein: CASSFRQSMNTEAFF; CDR3 DNA: TGTGCCAGCAGCTTTCGACAGAGTATGAACACTGAAGCTTTCTTT
J gene: TRBJ2-3; CDR3 length: 17; D gene: NA; clone size: NA; V gene: TRBV5-1; CDR3 protein: CASSLGSSGLSTDTQYF; CDR3 DNA: TGCGCCAGCAGCTTGGGTTCCTCCGGTCTCAGCACAGATACGCAGTATTTT
J gene: TRBJ2-1; CDR3 length: 13; D gene: NA; clone size: few; V gene: TRBV7-2; CDR3 protein: CASSSARLFEQFF; CDR3 DNA: TGTGCCAGCAGCAGCGCCCGCCTTTTTGAGCAGTTCTTC
J gene: TRBJ1-4; CDR3 length: 15; D gene: TRBD1; clone size: few; V gene: TRBV9; CDR3 protein: CASSVGDRGSEKLFF; CDR3 DNA: TGTGCCAGCAGCGTAGGGGACAGGGGATCTGAAAAACTGTTTTTT
J gene: TRBJ1-2; CDR3 length: 13; D gene: NA; clone size: NA; V gene: TRBV10-3; CDR3 protein: CAISEFSGNGYTF; CDR3 DNA: TGTGCCATCAGTGAGTTTTCGGGGAATGGCTACACCTTC
J gene: TRBJ2-7; CDR3 length: 15; D gene: TRBD1; clone size: once; V gene: TRBV6-6; CDR3 protein: CASRNTGTGGKLMYF; CDR3 DNA: TGTGCCAGCAGGAATACTGGGACAGGGGGAAAATTAATGTACTTC
J gene: TRBJ1-1; CDR3 length: 14; D gene: NA; clone size: NA; V gene: TRBV6-6; CDR3 protein: CASSPPLLSPGAFF; CDR3 DNA: TGTGCCAGCAGTCCCCCCCTCCTTTCCCCGGGGGCTTTCTTT
J gene: TRBJ2-6; CDR3 length: 19; D gene: TRBD1; clone size: NA; V gene: TRBV5-1; CDR3 protein: CASSALQGVVSGGANVLTF; CDR3 DNA: TGCGCCAGCAGCGCCCTACAGGGGGTCGTATCGGGAGGGGCCAACGTCCTGACTTTC
J gene: TRBJ2-2; CDR3 length: 17; D gene: NA; clone size: NA; V gene: TRBV7-3; CDR3 protein: CASSDPSLPGGVGELFF; CDR3 DNA: TGTGCCAGCAGCGACCCCAGCCTTCCCGGGGGAGTCGGGGAGCTGTTTTTT
J gene: TRBJ2-2; CDR3 length: 16; D gene: NA; clone size: once; V gene: TRBV4-3; CDR3 protein: CASSLLGTGNTGELFF; CDR3 DNA: TGCGCCAGCAGCCTCCTCGGGACGGGGAACACCGGGGAGCTGTTTTTT
J gene: TRBJ1-4; CDR3 length: 15; D gene: NA; clone size: NA; V gene: TRBV2; CDR3 protein: CASSLREVGREKLFF; CDR3 DNA: TGTGCCAGCAGCCTCCGGGAGGTCGGAAGAGAAAAACTGTTTTTT
J gene: TRBJ2-5; CDR3 length: 12; D gene: NA; clone size: NA; V gene: TRBV29-1; CDR3 protein: CSTNEGFETQYF; CDR3 DNA: TGCAGCACTAATGAGGGTTTCGAGACCCAGTACTTC